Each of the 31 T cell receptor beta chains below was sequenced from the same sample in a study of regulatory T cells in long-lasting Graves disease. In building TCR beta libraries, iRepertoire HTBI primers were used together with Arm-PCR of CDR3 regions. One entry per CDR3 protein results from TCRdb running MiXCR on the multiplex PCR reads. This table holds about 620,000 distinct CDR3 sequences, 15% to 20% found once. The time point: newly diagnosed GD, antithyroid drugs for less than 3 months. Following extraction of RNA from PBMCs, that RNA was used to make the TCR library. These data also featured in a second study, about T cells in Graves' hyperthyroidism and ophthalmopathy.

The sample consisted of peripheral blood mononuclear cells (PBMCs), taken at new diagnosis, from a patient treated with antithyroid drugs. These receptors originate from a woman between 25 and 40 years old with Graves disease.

CDR3 in DNA: TGTGCCAGCAAGCCGACAGGGGGCACAGATACGCAGTATTTT. Translated: CASKPTGGTDTQYF. The gene calls are TRBV6-1 and TRBJ2-3; TRBD1 matches 8 bases. Germline assignment: CDR1 MNHNS and CDR2 SASEGT. The trim removed 7 bases at V and 1 base at J, leaving 4 bases unmatched. This CDR3 is built from 14 residues.

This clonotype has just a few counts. This CDR3 reads CASSEARIGNEQFF. The CDR3 coding sequence is TGTGCCAGCAGTGAGGCTAGAATTGGCAATGAGCAGTTCTTC. The V gene is TRBV2, the J gene TRBJ2-1; D unresolved. This CDR3 has 14 residues. V dropped 3 bases and J dropped 6 bases, with 12 bases sitting between them. CDR1 SNHLY and CDR2 FYNNEI come from the germline V gene.

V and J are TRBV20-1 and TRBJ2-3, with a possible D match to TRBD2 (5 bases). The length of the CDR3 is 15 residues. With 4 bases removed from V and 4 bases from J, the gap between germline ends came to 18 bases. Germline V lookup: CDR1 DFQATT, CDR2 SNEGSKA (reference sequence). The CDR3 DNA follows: TGCAGTGCTAAACCGGGATCAAGGGTTCCAGATACGCAGTATTTT. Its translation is CSAKPGSRVPDTQYF.

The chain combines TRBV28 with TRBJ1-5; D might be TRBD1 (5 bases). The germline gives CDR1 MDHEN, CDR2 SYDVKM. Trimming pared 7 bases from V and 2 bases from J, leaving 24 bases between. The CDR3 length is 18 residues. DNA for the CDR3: TGTGCCAGCACCATGGGCAGGGAGGGGTTCTATGGCAATCAGCCCCAGCATTTT. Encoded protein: CASTMGREGFYGNQPQHF.

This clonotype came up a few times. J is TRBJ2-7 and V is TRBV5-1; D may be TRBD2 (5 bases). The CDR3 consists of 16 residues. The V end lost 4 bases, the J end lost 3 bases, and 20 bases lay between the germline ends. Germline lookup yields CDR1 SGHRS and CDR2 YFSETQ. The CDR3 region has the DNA TGCGCCAGCAGCCCTACCCCAAGCGGAGCATACTACGAGCAGTACTTC. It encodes CASSPTPSGAYYEQYF.

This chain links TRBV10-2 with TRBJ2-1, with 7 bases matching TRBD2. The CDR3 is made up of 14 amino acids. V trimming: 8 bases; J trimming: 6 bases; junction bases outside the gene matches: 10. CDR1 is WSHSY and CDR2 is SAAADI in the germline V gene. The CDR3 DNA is TGCGCCAGCTTTAGTGGGAGGGCCTCCAATGAGCAGTTCTTC. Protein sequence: CASFSGRASNEQFF.

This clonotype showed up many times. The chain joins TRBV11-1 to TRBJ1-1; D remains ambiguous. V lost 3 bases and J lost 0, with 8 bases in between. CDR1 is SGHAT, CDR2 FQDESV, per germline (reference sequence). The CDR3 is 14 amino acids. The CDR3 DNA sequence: TGTGCCAGCAGCTTTAGCACAGTGAACACTGAAGCTTTCTTT. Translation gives CASSFSTVNTEAFF.

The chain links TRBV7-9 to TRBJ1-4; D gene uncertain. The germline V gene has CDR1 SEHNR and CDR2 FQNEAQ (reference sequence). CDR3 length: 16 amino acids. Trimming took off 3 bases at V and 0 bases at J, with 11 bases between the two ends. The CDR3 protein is CASSLLGGSTNEKLFF. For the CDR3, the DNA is TGTGCCAGCAGCTTGCTGGGTGGTTCAACTAATGAAAAACTGTTTTTT.

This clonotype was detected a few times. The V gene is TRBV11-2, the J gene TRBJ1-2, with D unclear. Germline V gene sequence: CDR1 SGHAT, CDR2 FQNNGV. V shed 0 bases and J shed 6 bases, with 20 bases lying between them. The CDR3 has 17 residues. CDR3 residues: CASSLDRREQDPHGYTF. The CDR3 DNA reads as TGTGCCAGCAGCTTAGATCGGAGGGAGCAGGACCCTCATGGCTACACCTTC.

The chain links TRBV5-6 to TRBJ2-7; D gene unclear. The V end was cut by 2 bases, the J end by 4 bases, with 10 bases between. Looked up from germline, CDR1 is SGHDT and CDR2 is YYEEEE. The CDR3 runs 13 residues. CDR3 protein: CASSFSMDYEQYF. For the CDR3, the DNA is TGTGCCAGCAGCTTTAGTATGGATTACGAGCAGTACTTC.

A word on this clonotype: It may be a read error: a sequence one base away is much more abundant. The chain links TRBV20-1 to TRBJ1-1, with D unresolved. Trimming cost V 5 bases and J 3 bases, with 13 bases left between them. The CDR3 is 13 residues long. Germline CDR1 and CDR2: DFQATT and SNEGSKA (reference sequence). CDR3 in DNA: TGCAGTGCTCCGGGAGTGGTGGACACTGAAGCTTTCTTT. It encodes CSAPGVVDTEAFF.

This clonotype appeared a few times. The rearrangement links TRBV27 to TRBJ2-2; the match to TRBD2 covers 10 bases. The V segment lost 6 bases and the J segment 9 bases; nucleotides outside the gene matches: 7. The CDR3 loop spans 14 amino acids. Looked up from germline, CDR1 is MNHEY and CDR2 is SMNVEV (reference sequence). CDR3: CASRTSGARRELFF. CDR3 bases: TGTGCCAGCAGAACTAGCGGGGCCAGGAGGGAGCTGTTTTTT.

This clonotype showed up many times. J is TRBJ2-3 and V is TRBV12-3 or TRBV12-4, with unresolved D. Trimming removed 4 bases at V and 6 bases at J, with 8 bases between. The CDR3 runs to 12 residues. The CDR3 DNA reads TGTGCCAGCAGTTCTCAGCACGATACGCAGTATTTT. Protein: CASSSQHDTQYF.

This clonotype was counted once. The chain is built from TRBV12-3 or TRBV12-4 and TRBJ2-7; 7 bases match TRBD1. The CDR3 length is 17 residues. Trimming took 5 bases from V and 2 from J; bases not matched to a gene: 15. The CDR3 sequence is CASSPLPSGQRPYEQYF. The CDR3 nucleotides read TGTGCCAGCAGTCCCCTCCCCTCGGGACAGAGGCCCTACGAGCAGTACTTC.

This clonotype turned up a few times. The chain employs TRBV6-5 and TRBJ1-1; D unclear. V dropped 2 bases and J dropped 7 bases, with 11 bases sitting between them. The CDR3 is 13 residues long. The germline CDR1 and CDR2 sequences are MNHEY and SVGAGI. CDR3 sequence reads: CASSYGRANEAFF. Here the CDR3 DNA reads TGTGCCAGCAGTTACGGACGTGCTAATGAAGCTTTCTTT.

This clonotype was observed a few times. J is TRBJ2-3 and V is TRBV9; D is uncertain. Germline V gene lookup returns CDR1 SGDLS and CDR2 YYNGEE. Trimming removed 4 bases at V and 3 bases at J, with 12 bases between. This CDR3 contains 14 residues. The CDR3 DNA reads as TGTGCCAGCAGCCCCAGATCGGAGACAGATACGCAGTATTTT. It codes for CASSPRSETDTQYF.

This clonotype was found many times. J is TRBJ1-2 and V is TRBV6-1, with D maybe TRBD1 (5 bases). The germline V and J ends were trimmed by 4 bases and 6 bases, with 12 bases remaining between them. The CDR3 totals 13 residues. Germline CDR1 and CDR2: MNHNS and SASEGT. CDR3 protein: CASSVRDSDGYTF. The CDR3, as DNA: TGTGCCAGCAGTGTGAGAGACAGCGATGGCTACACCTTC.

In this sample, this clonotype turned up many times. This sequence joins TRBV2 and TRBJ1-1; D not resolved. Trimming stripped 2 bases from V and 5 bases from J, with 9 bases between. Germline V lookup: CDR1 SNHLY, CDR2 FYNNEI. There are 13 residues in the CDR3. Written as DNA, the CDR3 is TGTGCCAGCAGTGAAATGGCGGTTACTGAAGCTTTCTTT. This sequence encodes CASSEMAVTEAFF.

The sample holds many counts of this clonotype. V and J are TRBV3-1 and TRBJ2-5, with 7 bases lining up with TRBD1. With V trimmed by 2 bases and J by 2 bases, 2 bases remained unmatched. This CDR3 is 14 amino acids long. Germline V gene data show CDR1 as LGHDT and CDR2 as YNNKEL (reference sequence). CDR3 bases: TGTGCCAGCAGCCAACGACAGGGACAAGAGACCCAGTACTTC. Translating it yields CASSQRQGQETQYF.

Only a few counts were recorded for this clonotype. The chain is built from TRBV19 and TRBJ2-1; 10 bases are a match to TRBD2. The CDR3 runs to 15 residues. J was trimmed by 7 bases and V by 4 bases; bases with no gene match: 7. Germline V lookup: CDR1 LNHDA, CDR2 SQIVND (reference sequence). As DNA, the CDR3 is TGTGCCAGTAGTACCGCTAGCGGGAGTATGAATGAGCAGTTCTTC. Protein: CASSTASGSMNEQFF.

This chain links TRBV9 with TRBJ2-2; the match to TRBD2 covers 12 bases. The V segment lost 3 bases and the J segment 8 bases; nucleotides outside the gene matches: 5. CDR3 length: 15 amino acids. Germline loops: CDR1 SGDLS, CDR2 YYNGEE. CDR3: CASSGGLAGGGELFF. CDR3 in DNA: TGTGCCAGCAGCGGGGGACTAGCGGGCGGTGGGGAGCTGTTTTTT. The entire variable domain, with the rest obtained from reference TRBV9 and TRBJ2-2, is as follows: DSGVTQTPKHLITATGQRVTLRCSPRSGDLSVYWYQQSLDQGLQFLIQYYNGEERAKGNILERFSAQQFPDLHSELNLSSLELGDSALYFCASSGGLAGGGELFFGEGSRLTVL.

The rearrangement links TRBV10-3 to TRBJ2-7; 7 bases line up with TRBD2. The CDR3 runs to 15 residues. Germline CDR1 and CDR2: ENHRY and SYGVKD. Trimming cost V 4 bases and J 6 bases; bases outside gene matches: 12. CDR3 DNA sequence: TGTGCCATCAGTGGCAGGTCGGCGGGAGATATCGAGCAGTACTTC. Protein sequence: CAISGRSAGDIEQYF.

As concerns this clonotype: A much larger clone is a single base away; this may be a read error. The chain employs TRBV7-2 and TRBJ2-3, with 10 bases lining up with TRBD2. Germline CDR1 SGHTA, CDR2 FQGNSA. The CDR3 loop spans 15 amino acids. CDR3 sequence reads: CAGSLEREGLDTQYF. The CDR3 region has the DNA TGTGCCGGCAGCTTAGAGCGGGAGGGGCTAGATACGCAGTATTTT.

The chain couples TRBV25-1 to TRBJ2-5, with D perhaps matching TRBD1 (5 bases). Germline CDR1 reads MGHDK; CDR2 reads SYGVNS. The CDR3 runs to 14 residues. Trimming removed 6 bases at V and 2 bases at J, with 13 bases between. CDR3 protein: CASSVDRPQETQYF. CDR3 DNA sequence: TGTGCCAGCAGCGTCGACAGACCGCAAGAGACCCAGTACTTC.

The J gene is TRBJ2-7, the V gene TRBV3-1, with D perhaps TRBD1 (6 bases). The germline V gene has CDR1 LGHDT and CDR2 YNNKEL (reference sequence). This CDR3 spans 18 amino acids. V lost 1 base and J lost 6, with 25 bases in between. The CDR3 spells CASSQVIGDFGRGGEQYF. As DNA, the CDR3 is TGTGCCAGCAGCCAAGTTATCGGAGATTTTGGCAGGGGTGGCGAGCAGTACTTC.

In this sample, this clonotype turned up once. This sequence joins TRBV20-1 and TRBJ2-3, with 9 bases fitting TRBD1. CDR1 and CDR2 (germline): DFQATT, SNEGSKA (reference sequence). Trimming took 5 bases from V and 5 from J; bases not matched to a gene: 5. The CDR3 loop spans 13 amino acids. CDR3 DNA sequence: TGCAGTGCTTATACAGGGGGCAGAGATACGCAGTATTTT. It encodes CSAYTGGRDTQYF.

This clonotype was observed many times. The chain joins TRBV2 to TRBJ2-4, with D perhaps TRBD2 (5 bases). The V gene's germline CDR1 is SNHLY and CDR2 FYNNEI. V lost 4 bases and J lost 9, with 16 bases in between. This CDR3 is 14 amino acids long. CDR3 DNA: TGTGCCAGCAGTGTAGGAGGAGCTTCACTCATTCAGTACTTC. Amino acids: CASSVGGASLIQYF.

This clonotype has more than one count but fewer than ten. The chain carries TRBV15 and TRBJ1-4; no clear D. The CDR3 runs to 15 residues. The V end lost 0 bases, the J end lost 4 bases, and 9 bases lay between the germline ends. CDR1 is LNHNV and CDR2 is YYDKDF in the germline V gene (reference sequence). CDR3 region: CATSRESGVNEKLFF. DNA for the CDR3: TGTGCCACCAGCAGAGAGTCAGGAGTTAATGAAAAACTGTTTTTT.

CDR3 loop: CAWSVGSGANVLTF. For the CDR3, the DNA is TGTGCCTGGAGTGTTGGTTCTGGGGCCAACGTCCTGACTTTC. The rearrangement links TRBV30 to TRBJ2-6, with no clear D. This CDR3 is built from 14 residues. Germline V lookup: CDR1 GTSNPN, CDR2 SVGIG (reference sequence). Deletions cut 0 bases from V and 1 base from J, with 4 bases between.

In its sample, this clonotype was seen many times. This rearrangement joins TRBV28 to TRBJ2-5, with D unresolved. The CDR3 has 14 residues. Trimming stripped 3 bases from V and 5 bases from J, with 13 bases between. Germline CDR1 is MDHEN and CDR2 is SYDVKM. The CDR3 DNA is TGTGCCAGCAGTTTCTCCCCGTCTCGGGAGACCCAGTACTTC. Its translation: CASSFSPSRETQYF.

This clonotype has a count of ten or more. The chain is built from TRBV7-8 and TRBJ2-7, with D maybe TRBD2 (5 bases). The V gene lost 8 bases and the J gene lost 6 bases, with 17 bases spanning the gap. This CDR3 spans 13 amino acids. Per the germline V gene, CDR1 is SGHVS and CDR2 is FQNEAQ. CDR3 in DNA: TGTGCCAGCCAACGAGGGCTTTTGGCCGAGCAGTACTTC. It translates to CASQRGLLAEQYF.